A selection of T cell receptor beta chains follows, all from one sample in a study of OX40 agonist ivuxolimab in advanced cancers. Produced via immunoSEQ multiplex PCR; TCRdb's table is partial and in-frame only. This sample has about 61,000 clones, with approximately 86% found just once. The sample in question was CD4+ or CD8+ T cells sorted from blood, obtained in a trial of the OX40 agonist ivuxolimab. All receptors derive from an adult with an advanced solid tumor such as melanoma, head and neck, liver or kidney cancer. Each CDR3 is given with its conserved first and last residue. Fields, in order: J gene, D gene, clone size, V gene, CDR3 protein, CDR3 DNA. D genes are given only for firm matches. Size is omitted from some rows. Given values are once, few, many or a class for expanded clones.

>TRBJ1-2|-|-|TRBV6-1
CASRENQGKGYGYTF
TGTGCCAGCAGGGAAAACCAGGGTAAAGGCTATGGCTACACCTTC
>TRBJ1-2|-|-|TRBV19
CASSTPQGYGYTF
TGTGCCAGTAGTACCCCTCAGGGATATGGCTACACCTTC
>TRBJ1-6|-|-|TRBV14
CASSQAPGSPLHF
TGTGCCAGCAGCCAAGCTCCTGGTTCACCCCTCCACTTT
>TRBJ1-4|-|-|TRBV7-6
CASSLDANEKLFF
TGTGCCAGCAGCCTCGACGCTAATGAAAAACTGTTTTTT
>TRBJ1-2|-|-|TRBV9
CASSVELGWGLRYGYTF
TGTGCCAGCAGCGTAGAATTAGGTTGGGGACTGCGCTATGGCTACACCTTC
>TRBJ1-1|-|few|TRBV6-5
CASSSSRGAFF
TGTGCCAGCAGTTCCTCGAGGGGAGCTTTCTTT
>TRBJ1-2|TRBD1|-|TRBV19
CASSMGSGQGPYGYTF
TGTGCCAGTAGTATGGGTTCGGGACAGGGACCTTATGGCTACACCTTC
>TRBJ1-6|-|-|TRBV11-2
CASSREGREDSPLHF
TGTGCCAGCAGCAGAGAGGGCAGGGAAGACTCACCCCTCCACTTT
>TRBJ1-2|-|-|TRBV5-6
CASSLKGLVTGYTF
TGTGCCAGCAGCTTGAAGGGGCTGGTAACTGGCTACACCTTC
>TRBJ2-3|TRBD1|-|TRBV18
CASSSGQIMTDTQYF
TGTGCCAGCTCATCGGGACAGATTATGACAGATACGCAGTATTTT
>TRBJ2-1|-|-|TRBV19
CASSIRNRDVHNEQFF
TGTGCCAGTAGTATAAGAAACAGGGATGTCCACAATGAGCAGTTCTTC
>TRBJ1-1|TRBD1|-|TRBV5-1
CASSSDGQGHTEAFF
TGCGCCAGCAGCTCCGACGGACAGGGCCACACTGAAGCTTTCTTT
>TRBJ2-5|-|once|TRBV7-9
CALAGAGQSLSETQYF
TGTGCCTTAGCAGGGGCGGGGCAGTCACTTTCAGAGACCCAGTACTTC
>TRBJ2-6|-|-|TRBV5-6
CASSLEAGRAGANVLTF
TGTGCCAGCAGCTTGGAGGCCGGCAGGGCTGGGGCCAACGTCCTGACTTTC
>TRBJ1-3|-|few|TRBV6-5
CASSSQIGNTIYF
TGTGCCAGCAGTTCCCAGATCGGAAACACCATATATTTT
>TRBJ1-4|TRBD1|-|TRBV9
CASSLGQGALRGTNEKLFF
TGTGCCAGCAGTCTCGGACAGGGGGCGCTACGGGGAACTAATGAAAAACTGTTTTTT
>TRBJ1-6|TRBD1|-|TRBV2
CASRAGQANSPLHF
TGTGCCAGCAGGGCGGGACAGGCTAATTCACCCCTCCACTTT
>TRBJ2-7|TRBD1|-|TRBV6-1
CASIPGQGGLYEQYF
TGTGCCAGCATACCGGGACAGGGGGGACTCTACGAGCAGTACTTC
>TRBJ2-1|TRBD1|-|TRBV6-1
CASREGRQGAGYNEQFF
TGTGCCAGCAGAGAAGGGAGACAGGGGGCAGGCTACAATGAGCAGTTCTTC
>TRBJ2-1|-|-|TRBV11-3
CASSLRNGEQFF
TGTGCCAGCAGCTTGCGGAACGGTGAGCAGTTCTTC
>TRBJ2-7|TRBD2|-|TRBV13
CASSSGRSLAEPYEQYF
TGTGCCAGCAGCTCCGGTCGTTCACTAGCGGAGCCCTACGAGCAGTACTTC
>TRBJ1-6|-|-|TRBV4-1
CASSHGSSYNSPLHF
TGCGCCAGCAGCCATGGCAGCTCCTATAATTCACCCCTCCACTTT
>TRBJ2-1|-|-|TRBV12-5
CASGFGESSYNEQFF
TGTGCTAGTGGTTTTGGGGAAAGCTCCTACAATGAGCAGTTCTTC
>TRBJ1-1|-|-|TRBV6-1
CASRDKGLQNTEAFF
TGTGCCAGCAGGGACAAGGGACTCCAGAACACTGAAGCTTTCTTT
>TRBJ1-3|-|-|TRBV7-8
CASSLAATGSSGNTIYF
TGTGCCAGCAGCTTAGCGGCTACAGGGAGCTCTGGAAACACCATATATTTT
>TRBJ1-1|TRBD1|few|TRBV29-1
CSARQGANTEAFF
TGCAGCGCCCGACAGGGGGCGAACACTGAAGCTTTCTTT
>TRBJ2-2|-|-|TRBV19
CATIGTAYPGELFF
TGTGCCACCATAGGGACGGCCTACCCGGGGGAGCTGTTTTTT
>TRBJ1-6|-|-|TRBV9
CASSVGGVNSPLHF
TGTGCCAGCAGCGTTGGGGGCGTGAATTCACCCCTCCACTTT